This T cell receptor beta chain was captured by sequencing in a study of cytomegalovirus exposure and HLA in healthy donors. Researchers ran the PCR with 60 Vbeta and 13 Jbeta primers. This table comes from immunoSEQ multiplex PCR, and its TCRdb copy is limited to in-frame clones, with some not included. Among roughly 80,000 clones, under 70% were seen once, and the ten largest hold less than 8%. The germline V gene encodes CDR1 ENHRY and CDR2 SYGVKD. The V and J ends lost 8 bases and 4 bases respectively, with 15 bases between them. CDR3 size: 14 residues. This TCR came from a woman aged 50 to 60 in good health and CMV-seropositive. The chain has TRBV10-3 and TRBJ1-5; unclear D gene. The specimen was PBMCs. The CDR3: CAIGGSRGNQPQHF. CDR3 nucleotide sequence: TGTGCCATCGGAGGGTCGAGAGGAAATCAGCCCCAGCATTTT.